The TCR beta chain under discussion was sequenced for a study of cytotoxic CD8 clonotypes in ibrutinib-treated CLL. Study-wide background: Samples showed on average about 260,000 productive templates and roughly 90,000 productive rearrangements. Study results and limitations: Under therapy, public clonotypes either contracted or stayed stable, and they were uncommon.

The data were produced by immunoSEQ multiplex PCR, yet TCRdb's version contains in-frame clones alone and is incomplete. The sample contains 160,000 or so clones, roughly 77% of which appear only once. As concerns this clone: The target antigen is unknown.

The CDR3 is 13 residues long. Germline V lookup: CDR1 SQVTM, CDR2 ANQGSEA. The V end was cut by 6 bases, the J end by 0 bases, with 11 bases between. The chain carries TRBV29-1 and TRBJ1-1; D might be TRBD1 (5 bases). The sample was PBMCs, taken after 12 months of ibrutinib treatment. The clonotype was recovered from a human donor with chronic lymphocytic leukemia. CDR3 region: CSVETAMNTEAFF. CDR3 nucleotides: TGCAGCGTGGAGACAGCTATGAACACTGAAGCTTTCTTT.